This is a list of T cell receptor beta chains from one sample in a study of blood T cell repertoires in COVID-19. TCRdb's copy holds only in-frame clones and misses some; the assay was immunoSEQ multiplex PCR. The table shows approximately 240,000 clones, with around 90% occurring only once. The sample comprised PBMCs or T cells enriched from blood (not recorded which). These receptors originate from a woman between 18 and 29 years old who had recovered from COVID-19. CDR3s include the opening cysteine and the closing phenylalanine or tryptophan. D genes are given only for firm matches. Clone size is not always given. Where it is, it says once, few, many or a class for expanded clones.

abundance,d_gene,v_gene,j_gene,CDR3nt,CDR3aa
-,-,TRBV6-5,TRBJ1-1,TGTGCCAGCGCCACCCATGGAGGAGGCACTGAAGCTTTCTTT,CASATHGGGTEAFF
-,-,TRBV4-1,TRBJ1-3,TGCGCCAGCAGCCAAGACAAAAACTCTGGAAACACCATATATTTT,CASSQDKNSGNTIYF
-,TRBD1,TRBV7-8,TRBJ2-5,TGTGCCAGCAGCCTCACCAACAGGGGTACAGGGACCCAGTACTTC,CASSLTNRGTGTQYF
-,TRBD1,TRBV18,TRBJ1-6,TGTGCCAGTTACACAGGGGGAGGTTCACCCCTCCACTTT,CASYTGGGSPLHF
-,-,TRBV11-3,TRBJ2-3,TGTGCCAGCAGCTTACAGGGAGGCCGACAAATCACAGATACGCAGTATTTT,CASSLQGGRQITDTQYF
-,-,TRBV7-2,TRBJ2-1,TGTGCCAGCCGTAGTCTAGGCTCCTACAATGAGCAGTTCTTC,CASRSLGSYNEQFF
-,TRBD1,TRBV6-5,TRBJ1-2,TGTGCCAGCAGTTACTGGGACAGGAGGGCTGGCTACACCTTC,CASSYWDRRAGYTF
-,-,TRBV10-3,TRBJ1-2,TGTGCCATCAGTGAGGACAGCCTTAGCTATGGCTACACCTTC,CAISEDSLSYGYTF
-,TRBD1,TRBV28,TRBJ1-4,TGTGCCACCACCCGGGACAGGAGTGAAAAACTGTTTTTT,CATTRDRSEKLFF
-,-,TRBV4-1,TRBJ1-5,TGCGCCAGCAGCCAAACGGGACACTATCAGCCCCAGCATTTT,CASSQTGHYQPQHF
-,TRBD1,TRBV2,TRBJ2-7,TGTGCCAGCAGTGCGATTACAGGGGCCCCATACGAGCAGTACTTC,CASSAITGAPYEQYF
-,-,TRBV7-2,TRBJ1-5,TGTGCCAGCAGCTCTCATTTCACAGGGAATCAGCCCCAGCATTTT,CASSSHFTGNQPQHF
once,-,TRBV24-1,TRBJ1-2,TGTGCCACCAGTGATTTTTCGGGGGGCTACACCTTC,CATSDFSGGYTF
-,-,TRBV6-5,TRBJ1-4,TGTGCCAGTATCGTTAATGAAAAACTGTTTTTT,CASIVNEKLFF
-,-,TRBV27,TRBJ1-3,TGTGCCAGCAGAAAAGGGGGCTCTGGAAACACCATATATTTT,CASRKGGSGNTIYF
few,TRBD1,TRBV6-5,TRBJ2-7,TGTGCCAGCAGTCTCTCTGGGACAGGGGGCTACGAGCAGTACTTC,CASSLSGTGGYEQYF
-,TRBD1,TRBV28,TRBJ1-2,TGTGCCAGCAGTAGAGATCAGGGACAGATAAGCTATGGCTACACCTTC,CASSRDQGQISYGYTF
-,TRBD1,TRBV2,TRBJ2-2,TGTGCCAGCAGTGACTTTGGGACAGGGGGCGCGAACACCGGGGAGCTGTTTTTT,CASSDFGTGGANTGELFF
-,TRBD2,TRBV4-2,TRBJ2-1,TGTGCCAGCAGCCAAGGGGGACTAGGGAATGAGCAGTTCTTC,CASSQGGLGNEQFF
-,TRBD2,TRBV7-6,TRBJ2-6,TGTGCCAGCAGCCCCGGCGGGGGCTCTGGGGCCAACGTCCTGACTTTC,CASSPGGGSGANVLTF
-,TRBD1,TRBV5-1,TRBJ2-5,TGCGCCAGCAGCTTGGGGGGACAGGGGGAGACCCAGTACTTC,CASSLGGQGETQYF
-,-,TRBV19,TRBJ1-2,TGTGCCAGTAGTCCTTCGGACAGAGACTATGGCTACACCTTC,CASSPSDRDYGYTF
-,TRBD2,TRBV4-1,TRBJ2-5,TGCGCCAGCAGCCAAGGCGGGGGGTCACAAGAGACCCAGTACTTC,CASSQGGGSQETQYF
-,-,TRBV7-6,TRBJ2-5,TGTGCCAGCAGCCGTACAGGGCTCCTCCAAGAGACCCAGTACTTC,CASSRTGLLQETQYF
-,-,TRBV9,TRBJ1-2,TGTGCCAGCAGCGTTCCCCGGGGGGAGTCTGGCTACACCTTC,CASSVPRGESGYTF
-,TRBD1,TRBV19,TRBJ1-2,TGTGCCAGTAGTAAGTTACAGGGGCAAGCCTATGGCTACACCTTC,CASSKLQGQAYGYTF
-,-,TRBV7-9,TRBJ2-7,TGTGCCAGCAGCTTAGTCGCAGGGGCCGAGCAGTACTTC,CASSLVAGAEQYF
-,-,TRBV3-1/TRBV3-2,TRBJ2-1,TGTGCCAGCAGCCAAGGGAGCCGGGAGCAGTTCTTC,CASSQGSREQFF
-,TRBD2,TRBV7-3,TRBJ2-5,TGTGCCAGCAGCTTGAACGGGGGGGCCACAGAGACCCAGTACTTC,CASSLNGGATETQYF
-,TRBD1,TRBV5-6,TRBJ1-2,TGTGCCAGCCGACCGGAGACAGGGGGCTATGGCTACACCTTC,CASRPETGGYGYTF
-,-,TRBV19,TRBJ1-1,TGTGCCAGTAAGGAGGGGAACACTGAAGCTTTCTTT,CASKEGNTEAFF
-,TRBD1,TRBV7-9,TRBJ2-2,TGTGCCAGCAGCTCTAAAACAGGGGGCGTGGGCACCGGGGAGCTGTTTTTT,CASSSKTGGVGTGELFF
-,-,TRBV7-8,TRBJ2-1,TGTGCCAGCAGCTTAGAGGGAGCTAACCCGCAGCAGTTCTTC,CASSLEGANPQQFF
-,TRBD1,TRBV5-1,TRBJ2-2,TGCGCCAGCAGCCGGACAGGGGTAAACACCGGGGAGCTGTTTTTT,CASSRTGVNTGELFF
-,-,TRBV10-1,TRBJ2-7,TGCGCCAGCAGTGAGTCGATCACTCCGAACTACGAGCAGTACTTC,CASSESITPNYEQYF
once,-,TRBV19,TRBJ1-2,TGTGCCAGTAGTGTAAACAGGGACCACTATGGCTACACCTTC,CASSVNRDHYGYTF
-,-,TRBV6-6,TRBJ1-1,TGTGCCAGCAGTCGCAGCGGGGTAGGCGTAGTGAACACTGAAGCTTTCTTT,CASSRSGVGVVNTEAFF
-,TRBD1,TRBV12-5,TRBJ1-1,TGTGCTAGTGGAACCGGGACAGGCTCAGAAGCTTTCTTT,CASGTGTGSEAFF
-,-,TRBV11-2,TRBJ1-1,TGTGCCAGCAGCTTAGTCAGAGGTAGCGGTGAAGCTTTCTTT,CASSLVRGSGEAFF
-,TRBD1,TRBV5-4,TRBJ1-4,TGTGCCAGCAGCTTGGCTAGCAGCAGGGGGACTAATGAAAAACTGTTTTTT,CASSLASSRGTNEKLFF
-,TRBD1,TRBV13,TRBJ1-1,TGTGCCAGCAGCTTAGTAGGGGGCCACACTGAAGCTTTCTTT,CASSLVGGHTEAFF
-,-,TRBV28,TRBJ1-1,TGTGCCAGCAGTTTATCTATGGAGGTCACTGAAGCTTTCTTT,CASSLSMEVTEAFF
-,-,TRBV7-9,TRBJ1-1,TGTGCCAGCAGCCCAGGTCGATTTAGGGGGAACACTGAAGCTTTCTTT,CASSPGRFRGNTEAFF
-,-,TRBV19,TRBJ1-2,TGTGCCAGTACCTACACGGGGGGCGCACAGGGCTACACCTTC,CASTYTGGAQGYTF
-,-,TRBV5-1,TRBJ1-5,TGCGCCAGCAGCCCCAGCGGCGGTCAGCCCCAGCATTTT,CASSPSGGQPQHF
-,-,TRBV11-1,TRBJ1-2,TGTGCCAGCAGCGGGACGGGACTGTATGGCTACACCTTC,CASSGTGLYGYTF
-,-,TRBV19,TRBJ1-1,TGTGCCAGTAGTATACCGGGGGAAAAGACTGAAGCTTTCTTT,CASSIPGEKTEAFF
-,-,TRBV5-1,TRBJ2-1,TGCGCCAGCAGCTTTTACAGGTCCGATGAGCAGTTCTTC,CASSFYRSDEQFF
-,TRBD1,TRBV19,TRBJ1-4,TGTGCCAGTAGTAGGCGGGACAGGGCTGGTGAAAAACTGTTTTTT,CASSRRDRAGEKLFF
-,-,TRBV3-1/TRBV3-2,TRBJ1-1,TGTGCCAGCAGCCAAGACAGGATGAACACTGAAGCTTTCTTT,CASSQDRMNTEAFF
-,-,TRBV19,TRBJ2-2,TGTGCCAGTAGCGATAGCGTGGACACCGGGGAGCTGTTTTTT,CASSDSVDTGELFF
-,TRBD2,TRBV2,TRBJ2-2,TGTGCCAGCAGGGGACTAGCGGGGTACACCGGGGAGCTGTTTTTT,CASRGLAGYTGELFF
once,TRBD1,TRBV5-1,TRBJ1-2,TGCGCCAGCAGCCACAGACAGGGGGTCTATGGCTACACCTTC,CASSHRQGVYGYTF
-,-,TRBV9,TRBJ2-1,TGTGCCAGCAGCGTAGGGCTAGCTCGATCCTCGAGGAAGTTCTTC,CASSVGLARSSRKFF
-,TRBD2,TRBV4-2,TRBJ2-7,TGTGCCAGCAGCCAAGATTCTAGCGGGGGCATTACCGAGCAGTACTTC,CASSQDSSGGITEQYF
-,TRBD2,TRBV11-1,TRBJ2-2,TGTGCCAGCAGCTTAGGGGGACTAGGCACCGGGGAGCTGTTTTTT,CASSLGGLGTGELFF